This is a list of T cell receptor beta chains from one sample in a study of T-cell memory formation after mild COVID-19. MiXCR, applied by TCRdb to the 5' RACE reads, yields one record per CDR3 protein. Here the sample spans approximately 440,000 distinct CDR3 sequences, 20% being singletons. The sequenced sample consisted of PBMCs or a T cell subset sorted from them (not recorded which). Receptor source: an adult woman who had mild COVID-19 (a few samples of this study predate the infection). Cell type and time point are not known. The CDR3 runs from the conserved cysteine through the conserved F or W. A D gene is named only where the DNA matches it firmly. A row's size may be missing; if present it is once, few, many or a size class.

D	size	J	V	CDR3	DNA
NA	NA	TRBJ2-7	TRBV3-1	CASSPMRSSYEQYF	TGTGCCAGCAGCCCGATGAGGAGCTCCTACGAGCAGTACTTC
NA	NA	TRBJ1-1	TRBV20-1	CSAYMVGNTEAFF	TGCAGTGCTTACATGGTGGGGAACACTGAAGCTTTCTTT
TRBD1	NA	TRBJ2-5	TRBV7-9	CASSGLGQGKETQYF	TGTGCCAGCAGCGGCCTGGGACAGGGGAAAGAGACCCAGTACTTC
TRBD2	few	TRBJ2-1	TRBV4-2	CASSPGLANEQFF	TGTGCCAGCAGCCCGGGACTAGCTAATGAGCAGTTCTTC
TRBD2	many	TRBJ2-1	TRBV13	CASSRPSGDDNEQFF	TGTGCCAGCAGCCGACCTAGCGGGGATGACAATGAGCAGTTCTTC
NA	few	TRBJ1-5	TRBV20-1	CSARRVNQPQHF	TGCAGTGCTAGGAGGGTAAATCAGCCCCAGCATTTT
TRBD1	few	TRBJ2-1	TRBV24-1	CATSPGTGSSYNEQFF	TGTGCCACCTCTCCCGGGACAGGGAGCTCCTACAATGAGCAGTTCTTC
NA	NA	TRBJ2-2	TRBV11-2	CASSRTRSNTGELFF	TGTGCCAGCAGCCGGACGCGATCGAACACCGGGGAGCTGTTTTTT
NA	NA	TRBJ1-2	TRBV7-3	CASSLSAGSVDGYTF	TGTGCCAGCAGCTTATCGGCGGGGAGTGTTGATGGCTACACCTTC
NA	few	TRBJ2-7	TRBV5-6	CASSSWTTDYEQYF	TGTGCCAGCAGCTCGTGGACTACCGACTACGAGCAGTACTTC
NA	few	TRBJ2-3	TRBV29-1	CSVVAGWDTQYF	TGCAGCGTTGTAGCAGGGTGGGATACGCAGTATTTT